This T cell receptor (beta chain) was documented in a study of T-cell reconstitution after alpha-beta-depleted transplantation in children. Regarding the study as a whole: The authors attributed T-cell counts and diversity one year after transplant mostly to newly produced T cells. Some patients showed high day-60 TCRbeta diversity, which derived from surviving recipient T cells and thymic progenitors. Reportedly, roughly two months post-transplant, alpha-beta T cells arose from several hundred expanded graft clones.

Preparation of the TCRbeta library involved a method that used unique molecular identifiers. TCRdb ran MiXCR on the PCR reads and lists one entry per CDR3 protein. The sample lists hundreds of thousands of distinct CDR3 sequences, 10% to 15% occurring once. Turning to this clonotype: The antigen is unknown.

Trimming took 3 bases from V and 2 from J, leaving 8 bases between them. The germline V gene encodes CDR1 MDHEN and CDR2 SYDVKM. This CDR3 is 14 amino acids long. Source: PBMCs, mostly from graft donor cells, taken 360 days after TCRalphabeta/CD19-depleted stem cell transplant. The clonotype was recovered from a male patient between 10 and 17 years old who had a stem cell transplant for acute myeloid leukemia, so the T cells may come from the graft donor. V gene TRBV28 combines with J gene TRBJ1-3; TRBD1 is a possible D gene (5 bases). The CDR3 sequence is CASSLKTAGNTIYF. The DNA of the CDR3 is TGTGCCAGCAGTTTGAAGACAGCTGGAAACACCATATATTTT.